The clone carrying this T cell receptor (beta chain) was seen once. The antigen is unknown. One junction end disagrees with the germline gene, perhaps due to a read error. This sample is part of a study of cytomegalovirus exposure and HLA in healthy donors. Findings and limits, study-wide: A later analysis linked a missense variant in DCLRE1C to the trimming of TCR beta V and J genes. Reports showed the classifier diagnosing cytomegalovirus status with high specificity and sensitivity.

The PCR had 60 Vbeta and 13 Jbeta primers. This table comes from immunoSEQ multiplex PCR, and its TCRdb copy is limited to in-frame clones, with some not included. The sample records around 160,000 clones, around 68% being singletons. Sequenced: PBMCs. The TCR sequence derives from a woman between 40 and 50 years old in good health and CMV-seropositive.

CDR3 amino acids: CASSWDRGSYGYPF. DNA for the CDR3: TGTGCCAGCAGTTGGGACAGGGGCTCCTATGGCTACCCCTTC. This chain connects TRBV27 to TRBJ1-2; the match to TRBD1 covers 10 bases. This CDR3 spans 14 amino acids. In germline, CDR1 is MNHEY, CDR2 SMNVEV (reference sequence).